Below are 20 T cell receptor beta chains sequenced from a single sample in a study of T cells in localized non-small cell lung cancer. Clones were sequenced by immunoSEQ multiplex PCR, and TCRdb holds only the in-frame ones, with some missing. The data show approximately 2,800 clones, roughly 32% seen once. Material: lung tumor tissue, obtained before any cancer treatment. The receptor set was obtained from a female donor at least 60 years old with stage II squamous cell lung carcinoma.

The chain combines TRBV5-1 with TRBJ1-1; D call uncertain. Germline V gene sequence: CDR1 SGHRS, CDR2 YFSETQ. The CDR3 is 14 amino acids. Deletions cut 0 bases from V and 4 bases from J, with 10 bases between. This chain's CDR3 is CASSLEDSSTEAFF. The CDR3 DNA sequence: TGCGCCAGCAGCTTGGAGGACTCCTCCACTGAAGCTTTCTTT. Filled out from reference TRBV5-1 and TRBJ1-1, the complete variable domain reads KAGVTQTPRYLIKTRGQQVTLSCSPISGHRSVSWYQQTPGQGLQFLFEYFSETQRNKGNFPGRFSGRQFSNSRSEMNVSTLELGDSALYLCASSLEDSSTEAFFGQGTRLTVV.

This clone was observed a handful of times. As DNA, the CDR3 is TGTGCCAGCAGTTTATTTTTGGGACTAGCGGCCACTAGCACAGATACGCAGTATTTT. Translated, it gives CASSLFLGLAATSTDTQYF. The J gene is TRBJ2-3, the V gene TRBV28; the match to TRBD2 covers 11 bases. Germline V gene data show CDR1 as MDHEN and CDR2 as SYDVKM. With 1 base clipped from V and 0 bases from J, the junction kept 9 bases outside the gene matches. The CDR3 consists of 19 residues.

A few counts support this clone. This rearrangement joins TRBV30 to TRBJ1-1; the match to TRBD1 covers 11 bases. The CDR3 runs 15 residues. J was trimmed by 4 bases and V by 1 base; bases with no gene match: 5. Germline values: CDR1 GTSNPN, CDR2 SVGIG (reference sequence). CDR3 loop: CAWSAWDRGVTEAFF. The CDR3 DNA follows: TGTGCCTGGAGTGCTTGGGACAGGGGGGTCACTGAAGCTTTCTTT. Drawing the rest from reference TRBV30 and TRBJ1-1, the complete variable domain is SQTIHQWPATLVQPVGSPLSLECTVEGTSNPNLYWYRQAAGRGLQLLFYSVGIGQISSEVPQNLSASRPQDRQFILSSKKLLLSDSGFYLCAWSAWDRGVTEAFFGQGTRLTVV.

By proportion, this clone is large. The chain is built from TRBV28 and TRBJ1-3; D is possibly TRBD1 (6 bases). The CDR3 loop spans 17 amino acids. Germline CDR1 and CDR2: MDHEN and SYDVKM. The ends were cut back, 6 bases at V and 0 bases at J, with 18 bases in the middle. The CDR3 nucleotides are TGTGCCAGCAGCTCCGCTCACTTGACAGGCTCTGGAAACACCATATATTTT. It specifies CASSSAHLTGSGNTIYF.

This chain connects TRBV11-3 to TRBJ2-5; 9 positions agree with TRBD1. In germline, CDR1 is SGHNT, CDR2 YENEEA. This CDR3 has 16 residues. J gave up 5 bases and V 6 bases, and 13 bases lay outside the gene matches. As DNA, the CDR3 is TGTGCCAGCAGTTTGGGGGGACAGGGTCCGGTGGAGACCCAGTACTTC. Encoded protein: CASSLGGQGPVETQYF.

The rearrangement links TRBV6-8 to TRBJ1-5, with D possibly being TRBD1 (5 bases). This CDR3 has 14 amino acids. Germline-derived CDR1 and CDR2 are MNHGY and SAAAGT. Trimming shortened V by 7 bases and J by 4 bases, and 14 bases separated the two germline ends. In nucleotides, the CDR3 is TGTGCCAGCAAGAGCGGACAAGTTAATCAGCCCCAGCATTTT. Its translation: CASKSGQVNQPQHF.

This clone came up a few times. V usage is TRBV6-8 and J usage is TRBJ1-5; 7 bases fit TRBD1. Germline V gene lookup returns CDR1 MNHGY and CDR2 SAAAGT. The V segment lost 5 bases and the J segment 3 bases; nucleotides outside the gene matches: 4. This CDR3 is built from 14 residues. Here the CDR3 reads CASSPGQLNQPQHF. The CDR3 DNA follows: TGTGCCAGCAGTCCGGGACAGCTCAATCAGCCCCAGCATTTT.

In this sample, this clone is hyperexpanded (1% or more). The genes are TRBV9 and TRBJ2-3; 8 positions agree with TRBD1. V shed 1 base, J shed 4 bases, and the junction held 5 bases outside the gene matches. The CDR3 has 15 amino acids. Germline values: CDR1 SGDLS, CDR2 YYNGEE. The CDR3 DNA reads as TGTGCCAGCAGCGTACCCACAGGGGGGCCAGATACGCAGTATTTT. It is translated as CASSVPTGGPDTQYF.

This sequence joins TRBV28 and TRBJ2-7; 7 positions match TRBD1. Per the germline V gene, CDR1 is MDHEN and CDR2 is SYDVKM. The CDR3 extends over 14 amino acids. V shed 11 bases, J shed 1 base, and the junction held 11 bases outside the gene matches. CDR3 loop: CAVQGTAVSYEQYF. The CDR3 DNA reads as TGTGCCGTCCAAGGGACAGCGGTTTCCTACGAGCAGTACTTC.

The chain uses TRBV4-1 and TRBJ2-2; 9 bases align to TRBD1. J gave up 5 bases and V 3 bases, and 10 bases lay outside the gene matches. From germline, CDR1 is MGHRA and CDR2 YSYEKL. CDR3 length equals 17 residues. The CDR3 nucleotides read TGCGCCAGCAGCCAGGCCTATCTACAGGGGGCAACCGGGGAGCTGTTTTTT. Translation: CASSQAYLQGATGELFF.

The V gene is TRBV2, the J gene TRBJ2-1; possible D gene TRBD2, 5 bases. Germline CDR1 is SNHLY and CDR2 is FYNNEI. The germline V and J ends were trimmed by 7 bases and 4 bases, with 11 bases remaining between them. The CDR3 extends over 13 amino acids. CDR3 loop: CASTVGLYNEQFF. The CDR3 DNA reads TGTGCCAGCACCGTCGGACTTTACAATGAGCAGTTCTTC.

This clone came up a few times. The DNA of the CDR3 is TGTGCCAGCAGCAGGGCGGGGGCGCTCACAGATACGCAGTATTTT. Amino acid sequence: CASSRAGALTDTQYF. The chain carries TRBV11-3 and TRBJ2-3; D perhaps matches TRBD2 (7 bases). From germline, CDR1 is SGHNT and CDR2 YENEEA. Trimming took off 5 bases at V and 2 bases at J, with 14 bases between the two ends. This CDR3 has 15 residues.

The sample holds a few counts of this clone. The chain combines TRBV6-4 with TRBJ2-1; 8 bases are a match to TRBD1. This CDR3 contains 15 residues. The germline V gene has CDR1 MRHNA and CDR2 SNTAGT. J gave up 9 bases and V 3 bases, and 10 bases lay outside the gene matches. Here the CDR3 DNA reads TGTGCCAGCAGTGATGGAACAGGGGGGTTAGGTGAGCAGTTCTTC. Its translation is CASSDGTGGLGEQFF.

The chain combines TRBV19 with TRBJ2-2, with D tentatively TRBD1 or TRBD2 (5 bases each). The CDR3 has 14 residues. Per germline, CDR1 LNHDA and CDR2 SQIVND (reference sequence). Trimming took 4 bases from V and 6 from J, leaving 12 bases between them. This CDR3 is CASSNQGEAGELFF. The CDR3 nucleotides are TGTGCCAGTAGTAATCAGGGAGAGGCCGGGGAGCTGTTTTTT.

The chain employs TRBV6-8 and TRBJ1-2; D unresolved. The germline V and J ends were trimmed by 6 bases and 8 bases, with 19 bases remaining between them. CDR3 length: 14 residues. Germline-derived CDR1 and CDR2 are MNHGY and SAAAGT. The CDR3 reads CASSPTRAQIGYTF. For the CDR3, the DNA is TGTGCCAGCAGCCCAACACGGGCTCAAATCGGCTACACCTTC.

V and J are TRBV5-1 and TRBJ1-5, with 7 bases fitting TRBD1. With V trimmed by 5 bases and J by 2 bases, 7 bases remained unmatched. From germline, CDR1 is SGHRS and CDR2 YFSETQ. CDR3 length equals 15 residues. The CDR3 DNA sequence: TGCGCCAGCAGTCAGGGGGGCGAGGGCAATCAGCCCCAGCATTTT. This gives the protein CASSQGGEGNQPQHF.

This clone was counted only a few times. The rearrangement joins TRBV28 to TRBJ2-3; D remains unclear. This CDR3 is 13 amino acids long. The V end was cut by 8 bases, the J end by 4 bases, with 13 bases between. CDR1 is MDHEN, CDR2 SYDVKM, per germline. CDR3 region: CASHGSPADTQYF. CDR3 coding DNA: TGTGCCAGCCATGGTAGCCCAGCAGATACGCAGTATTTT.

V gene TRBV1 combines with J gene TRBJ2-5. TRBV1 is termed a pseudogene. CDR3 size: 14 residues. The CDR3 loop reads CASSQVHGAQTQYF. The CDR3 coding sequence is TGCGCCAGCAGCCAAGTACATGGTGCGCAGACCCAGTACTTC.

The rearrangement joins TRBV18 to TRBJ1-1, with D hard to call. The CDR3 has 14 amino acids. The germline gives CDR1 KGHSH, CDR2 LQKENI. V was trimmed by 1 base and J by 1 base, leaving 7 bases between them. This CDR3 is CASSPREGNTEAFF. The DNA of the CDR3 is TGTGCCAGCTCACCACGAGAGGGGAACACTGAAGCTTTCTTT. The full variable domain, completed using reference TRBV18 and TRBJ1-1, is NAGVMQNPRHLVRRRGQEARLRCSPMKGHSHVYWYRQLPEEGLKFMVYLQKENIIDESGMPKERFSAEFPKEGPSILRIQQVVRGDSAAYFCASSPREGNTEAFFGQGTRLTVV.

The sample holds a few counts of this clone. The genes are TRBV11-3 and TRBJ1-1, with no clear D. This CDR3 region has 14 residues. The V end was cut by 4 bases, the J end by 3 bases, with 12 bases between. The germline CDR1 and CDR2 sequences are SGHNT and YENEEA. CDR3 amino acids: CASSSVGIDTEAFF. The CDR3 DNA reads as TGTGCCAGCAGCTCCGTAGGGATTGACACTGAAGCTTTCTTT.